These T cell receptor beta chains were read from a single sample in a study of cytomegalovirus exposure and HLA in healthy donors. Generated by immunoSEQ multiplex PCR, the TCRdb table keeps only in-frame clones and is missing some. The sample gives 130,000 to 150,000 clones, more than 65% of which show up once; around 6.2% is in the top ten. Sample: PBMCs. The receptors derive from a man aged 30-40 years in good health and CMV-seropositive. The CDR3 runs from the conserved cysteine through the conserved F or W. A D gene is named only where the DNA matches it firmly. Size is omitted from some rows. Given values are once, few, many or a class for expanded clones.

J gene	V gene	clone size	D gene	CDR3 protein	CDR3 DNA
TRBJ2-4	TRBV5-1	NA	TRBD1	CASSPGQDANIQYF	TGCGCCAGCAGCCCCGGACAGGATGCGAACATTCAGTACTTC
TRBJ2-7	TRBV5-1	NA	NA	CASSFGGSSSEQYF	TGCGCCAGCAGCTTCGGGGGTTCTTCTAGCGAGCAGTACTTC
TRBJ2-5	TRBV4-1	NA	NA	CASSQGGQRETQYF	TGCGCCAGCAGCCAAGGGGGGCAGCGAGAGACCCAGTACTTC
TRBJ1-1	TRBV5-1	NA	NA	CASSFRGTEAFF	TGCGCCAGCAGCTTCAGGGGCACTGAAGCTTTCTTT
TRBJ1-2	TRBV19	once	NA	CASSIGVGEQGYGYTF	TGTGCCAGTAGTATCGGGGTCGGGGAGCAAGGCTATGGCTACACCTTC
TRBJ1-1	TRBV7-8	once	TRBD1	CASSLSTGALNTEAFF	TGTGCCAGCAGCTTATCGACAGGGGCGCTGAACACTGAAGCTTTCTTT
TRBJ2-7	TRBV19	NA	NA	CASSISHYYEQYF	TGTGCCAGTAGTATTAGCCACTACTACGAGCAGTACTTC
TRBJ2-1	TRBV18	NA	NA	CASSPGGESYNEQFF	TGTGCCAGCTCACCGGGCGGGGAGTCCTACAATGAGCAGTTCTTC
TRBJ2-7	TRBV27	NA	NA	CASSVRESGGPYEQYF	TGTGCCAGCAGCGTACGGGAATCCGGGGGGCCCTACGAGCAGTACTTC
TRBJ1-4	TRBV6-4	NA	NA	CASSDSAGSEKLFF	TGTGCCAGCAGTGACTCGGCAGGGTCCGAAAAACTGTTTTTT
TRBJ2-3	TRBV9	NA	TRBD2	CASSSSGKADTQYF	TGTGCCAGCAGCTCTAGCGGGAAAGCGGATACGCAGTATTTT
TRBJ2-7	TRBV29-1	NA	NA	CSVAFQGGHEQYF	TGCAGCGTTGCCTTTCAGGGGGGCCACGAGCAGTACTTC
TRBJ1-2	TRBV5-1	NA	NA	CASSLNGQLVYGYTF	TGCGCCAGCAGCTTGAATGGACAGCTCGTCTATGGCTACACCTTC
TRBJ1-2	TRBV28	NA	NA	CASSSPAKGTNYGYTF	TGTGCCAGCAGTTCTCCGGCGAAGGGGACTAACTATGGCTACACCTTC
TRBJ1-2	TRBV28	once	TRBD1	CASTWGQGPLDYGYTF	TGTGCCAGCACTTGGGGACAGGGGCCCCTAGACTATGGCTACACCTTC
TRBJ1-1	TRBV18	NA	NA	CASSQGRLNTEAFF	TGTGCCAGCTCACAGGGGCGCTTGAACACTGAAGCTTTCTTT
TRBJ2-7	TRBV14	NA	TRBD1	CASSQGIWQGAYEQYF	TGTGCCAGCAGCCAAGGAATCTGGCAGGGGGCCTACGAGCAGTACTTC
TRBJ2-7	TRBV18	few	NA	CASSPQMGRQYEQYF	TGTGCCAGCTCACCACAAATGGGGCGGCAATACGAGCAGTACTTC
TRBJ2-7	TRBV19	NA	TRBD2	CASRSAGGSHEQYF	TGTGCCAGTAGGTCCGCGGGGGGGTCCCACGAGCAGTACTTC
TRBJ1-2	TRBV5-6	NA	TRBD1	CASSFRTGHIGGYTF	TGTGCCAGCAGCTTCCGGACAGGCCATATAGGTGGCTACACCTTC
TRBJ2-5	TRBV30	few	NA	CAWSVLNPGRETQYF	TGTGCCTGGAGTGTACTTAACCCAGGCCGAGAGACCCAGTACTTC
TRBJ1-3	TRBV9	NA	NA	CASSLGNTIYF	TGTGCCAGCAGCCTCGGAAACACCATATATTTT
TRBJ2-1	TRBV30	NA	NA	CAWSFRRSYNEQFF	TGTGCCTGGAGTTTCCGGAGGTCCTACAATGAGCAGTTCTTC
TRBJ2-1	TRBV5-4	NA	TRBD1	CASTPGQTYNEQFF	TGTGCCAGCACCCCGGGACAGACCTACAATGAGCAGTTCTTC
TRBJ2-3	TRBV30	NA	NA	CAWTGEFGTDTQYF	TGTGCCTGGACTGGAGAGTTTGGGACAGATACGCAGTATTTT
TRBJ2-7	TRBV2	NA	TRBD1	CASSGGAGGPVEQYF	TGTGCCAGCAGTGGTGGGGCAGGGGGTCCCGTCGAGCAGTACTTC
TRBJ2-1	TRBV7-6	NA	TRBD2	CASSLTHPTREGLYNEQFF	TGTGCCAGCAGCTTGACTCATCCAACGCGGGAGGGCCTGTACAATGAGCAGTTCTTC
TRBJ1-6	TRBV7-9	NA	TRBD1	CASSFDRANSPLHF	TGTGCCAGCAGCTTCGACAGGGCAAATTCACCCCTCCACTTT
TRBJ1-2	TRBV30	NA	TRBD1	CAWSGDRGQMGYTF	TGTGCCTGGAGTGGGGACAGGGGGCAAATGGGCTACACCTTC
TRBJ1-6	TRBV9	few	NA	CASSVGENSPLHF	TGTGCCAGCAGCGTAGGGGAGAATTCACCCCTCCACTTT
TRBJ2-1	TRBV4-3	once	NA	CASSQDLGGNEQFF	TGCGCCAGCAGCCAAGACCTGGGGGGCAATGAGCAGTTCTTC
TRBJ1-2	TRBV7-6	NA	NA	CASSLGWTDGYTF	TGTGCCAGCAGCTTAGGGTGGACAGATGGCTACACCTTC
TRBJ1-4	TRBV5-4	few	NA	CASSGPDSEKLFF	TGTGCCAGCAGCGGACCGGACAGTGAAAAACTGTTTTTT
TRBJ2-3	TRBV29-1	NA	NA	CSVPPDSGVLDTQYF	TGCAGCGTCCCCCCCGATTCGGGAGTTTTGGATACGCAGTATTTT
TRBJ1-4	TRBV6-1	NA	NA	CASIRKGYEKLFF	TGTGCCAGCATACGGAAGGGGTATGAAAAACTGTTTTTT
TRBJ2-7	TRBV29-1	NA	NA	CSVGTAIAYEQYF	TGCAGCGTTGGAACAGCTATAGCCTACGAGCAGTACTTC
TRBJ2-7	TRBV11-2	few	TRBD2	CASSFPQTGGTPLGQYF	TGTGCCAGCAGCTTCCCCCAGACGGGGGGTACTCCTCTAGGGCAGTACTTC
TRBJ2-1	TRBV7-8	NA	NA	CASTPLGAITYNEQFF	TGTGCCAGCACCCCACTCGGAGCAATCACCTACAATGAGCAGTTCTTC
TRBJ2-3	TRBV19	NA	NA	CASKKTGGNTQYF	TGTGCCAGTAAGAAAACAGGAGGGAATACGCAGTATTTT
TRBJ1-2	TRBV6-1	few	TRBD1	CASRSDRGRGYTF	TGTGCCAGCAGATCGGACAGGGGACGAGGCTACACCTTC
TRBJ2-5	TRBV7-9	NA	NA	CASSLDREETQYF	TGTGCCAGCAGCTTAGACAGGGAAGAGACCCAGTACTTC
TRBJ1-4	TRBV6-1	NA	NA	CASRTAQGFNEKLFF	TGTGCCAGCAGGACTGCCCAGGGGTTTAATGAAAAACTGTTTTTT
TRBJ2-6	TRBV6-1	NA	NA	CASSDSSGANGLTF	TGTGCCAGCAGTGATAGCTCTGGGGCCAACGGCCTGACTTTC
TRBJ2-3	TRBV9	NA	NA	CASSPHAEGTDTQYF	TGTGCCAGCAGCCCCCATGCGGAGGGCACAGATACGCAGTATTTT
TRBJ2-1	TRBV28	NA	NA	CASSRRRLEQFF	TGTGCCAGCAGTCGAAGACGACTGGAGCAGTTCTTC
TRBJ1-4	TRBV19	NA	NA	CASSIGEGGTNEKLFF	TGTGCCAGTAGTATAGGAGAGGGCGGAACTAATGAAAAACTGTTTTTT
TRBJ1-5	TRBV29-1	NA	NA	CSVAGEQSAQHF	TGCAGCGTTGCGGGGGAGCAATCAGCCCAGCATTTT
TRBJ1-1	TRBV5-1	NA	TRBD1	CASSLEWTGRPEAFF	TGCGCCAGCAGCTTGGAGTGGACAGGGAGACCTGAAGCTTTCTTT
TRBJ2-5	TRBV9	NA	TRBD2	CASSVLAGVGETQYF	TGTGCCAGCAGCGTACTAGCGGGAGTTGGGGAGACCCAGTACTTC
TRBJ2-5	TRBV30	NA	TRBD1	CAWTRGAGGQETQYF	TGTGCCTGGACCCGTGGGGCAGGGGGTCAAGAGACCCAGTACTTC
TRBJ1-5	TRBV18	NA	TRBD1	CASSPGQGAEPQHF	TGTGCCAGCTCACCGGGACAGGGGGCCGAGCCCCAGCATTTT
TRBJ1-5	TRBV28	NA	NA	CASSARVRGQPQHF	TGTGCCAGCAGTGCCAGGGTGCGGGGTCAGCCCCAGCATTTT
TRBJ2-7	TRBV6-5	NA	TRBD1	CASRQGSSYEQYF	TGTGCCAGTAGACAGGGGAGCTCCTACGAGCAGTACTTC